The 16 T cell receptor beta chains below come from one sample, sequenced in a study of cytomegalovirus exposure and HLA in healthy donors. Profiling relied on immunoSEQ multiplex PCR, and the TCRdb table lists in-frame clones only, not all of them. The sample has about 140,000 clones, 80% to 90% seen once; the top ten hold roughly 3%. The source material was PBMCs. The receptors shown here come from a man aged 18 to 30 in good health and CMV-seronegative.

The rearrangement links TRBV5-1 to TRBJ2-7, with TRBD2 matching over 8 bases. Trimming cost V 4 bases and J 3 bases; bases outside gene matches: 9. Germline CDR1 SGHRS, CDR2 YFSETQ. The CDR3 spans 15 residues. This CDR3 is CASSPGALADYEQYF. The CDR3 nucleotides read TGCGCCAGCAGCCCCGGAGCACTAGCGGACTACGAGCAGTACTTC.

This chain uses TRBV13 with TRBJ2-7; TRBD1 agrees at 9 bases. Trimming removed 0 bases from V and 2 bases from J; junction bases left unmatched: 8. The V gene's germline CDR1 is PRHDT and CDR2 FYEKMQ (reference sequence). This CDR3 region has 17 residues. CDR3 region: CASSLGRDRAQAYEQYF. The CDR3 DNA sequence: TGTGCCAGCAGCTTAGGAAGGGACAGGGCCCAGGCCTACGAGCAGTACTTC.

CDR3 sequence: CASSPSGAFYETQYF. CDR3 coding DNA: TGTGCCAGCAGCCCGAGCGGGGCCTTCTACGAGACCCAGTACTTC. The chain employs TRBV21-1 and TRBJ2-5; TRBD2, the D gene given by the table, was not confirmed from the DNA. TRBV21-1 is noted as a pseudogene. The CDR3 is made up of 15 amino acids.

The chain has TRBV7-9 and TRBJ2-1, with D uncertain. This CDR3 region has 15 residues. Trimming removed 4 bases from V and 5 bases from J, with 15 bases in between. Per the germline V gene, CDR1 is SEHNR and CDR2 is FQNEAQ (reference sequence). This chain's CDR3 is CASSSTQRRHNEQFF. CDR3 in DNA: TGTGCCAGCAGCTCGACCCAGAGGCGGCACAATGAGCAGTTCTTC. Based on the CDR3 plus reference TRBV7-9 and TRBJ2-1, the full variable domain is DTGVSQNPRHKITKRGQNVTFRCDPISEHNRLYWYRQTLGQGPEFLTYFQNEAQLEKSRLLSDRFSAERPKGSFSTLEIQRTEQGDSAMYLCASSSTQRRHNEQFFGPGTRLTVL.

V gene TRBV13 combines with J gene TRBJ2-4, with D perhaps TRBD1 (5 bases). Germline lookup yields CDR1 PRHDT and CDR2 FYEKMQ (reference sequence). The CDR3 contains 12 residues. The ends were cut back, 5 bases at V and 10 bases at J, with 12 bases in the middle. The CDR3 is CASSPDRRIQYF. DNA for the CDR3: TGTGCCAGCAGCCCCGACAGAAGAATTCAGTACTTC.

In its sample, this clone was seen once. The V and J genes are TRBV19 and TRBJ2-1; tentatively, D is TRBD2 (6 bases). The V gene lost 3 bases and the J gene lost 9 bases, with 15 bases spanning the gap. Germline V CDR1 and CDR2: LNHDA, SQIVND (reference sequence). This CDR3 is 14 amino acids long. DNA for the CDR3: TGTGCCAGTAGTATGATCGTGCGGGACCTTGAGCAGTTCTTC. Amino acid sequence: CASSMIVRDLEQFF.

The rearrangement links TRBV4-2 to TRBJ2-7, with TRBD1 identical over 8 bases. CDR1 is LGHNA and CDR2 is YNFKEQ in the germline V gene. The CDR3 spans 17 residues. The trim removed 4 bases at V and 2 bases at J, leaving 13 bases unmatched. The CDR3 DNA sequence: TGTGCCAGCAGCCCCCATGAGGGGACAGGAGACCCCTACGAGCAGTACTTC. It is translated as CASSPHEGTGDPYEQYF.

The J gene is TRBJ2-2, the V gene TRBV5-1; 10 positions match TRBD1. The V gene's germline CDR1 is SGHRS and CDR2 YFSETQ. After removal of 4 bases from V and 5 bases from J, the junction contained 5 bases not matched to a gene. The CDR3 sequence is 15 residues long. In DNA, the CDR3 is TGCGCCAGCAGCGGGGACAGGGGAACGACCGGGGAGCTGTTTTTT. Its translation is CASSGDRGTTGELFF.

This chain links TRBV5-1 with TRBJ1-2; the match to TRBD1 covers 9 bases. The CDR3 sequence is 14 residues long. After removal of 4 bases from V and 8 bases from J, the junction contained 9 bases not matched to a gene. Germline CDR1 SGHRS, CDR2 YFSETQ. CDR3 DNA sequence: TGCGCCAGCAGCGGGGACAGGGTAGAGTGGGGCTACACCTTC. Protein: CASSGDRVEWGYTF.

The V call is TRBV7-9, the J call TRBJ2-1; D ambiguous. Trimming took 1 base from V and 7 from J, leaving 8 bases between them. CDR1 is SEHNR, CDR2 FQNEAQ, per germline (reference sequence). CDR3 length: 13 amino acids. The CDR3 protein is CASSLGPRNEQFF. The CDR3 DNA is TGTGCCAGCAGCTTAGGTCCCAGGAATGAGCAGTTCTTC.

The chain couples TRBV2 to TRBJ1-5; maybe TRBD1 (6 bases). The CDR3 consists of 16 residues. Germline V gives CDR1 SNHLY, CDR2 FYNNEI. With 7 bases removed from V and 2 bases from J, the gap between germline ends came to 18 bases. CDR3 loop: CASTLQQGSGNQPQHF. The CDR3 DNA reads TGTGCCAGCACCCTACAACAGGGATCGGGCAATCAGCCCCAGCATTTT.

The CDR3 region has the DNA TGCGCCAGCAGCCCTATCTTGATGGGACTAGAAAAGACCGGGGAGCTGTTTTTT. Translation: CASSPILMGLEKTGELFF. The rearrangement uses TRBV4-1 and TRBJ2-2, with TRBD2 matching 8 bases. Germline loops: CDR1 MGHRA, CDR2 YSYEKL. Germline trimming cut 4 bases from V and 5 bases from J; bases unmatched to any gene: 15. The CDR3 has 18 residues.

This chain's CDR3 is CASSGSGIQETQYF. In nucleotides, the CDR3 is TGTGCCAGCAGCGGTAGCGGGATTCAAGAGACCCAGTACTTC. The rearrangement uses TRBV9 and TRBJ2-5, with 8 bases fitting TRBD2. Germline lookup yields CDR1 SGDLS and CDR2 YYNGEE. This CDR3 comprises 14 residues. V trimming: 3 bases; J trimming: 2 bases; junction bases outside the gene matches: 3.

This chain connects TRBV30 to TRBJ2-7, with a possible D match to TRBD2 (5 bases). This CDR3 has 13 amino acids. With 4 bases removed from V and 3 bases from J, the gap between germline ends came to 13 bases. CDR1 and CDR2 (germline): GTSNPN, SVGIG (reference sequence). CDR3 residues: CAWNLDLNYEQYF. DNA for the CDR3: TGTGCCTGGAATCTGGACTTAAACTACGAGCAGTACTTC.

CDR3 amino acids: CSVATGFGIQYF. CDR3 nucleotides: TGCAGCGTAGCGACAGGGTTTGGCATTCAGTACTTC. This chain joins TRBV29-1 and TRBJ2-4; TRBD1 agrees at 7 bases. With 6 bases clipped from V and 9 bases from J, the junction kept 8 bases outside the gene matches. This CDR3 has 12 residues. Germline V lookup: CDR1 SQVTM, CDR2 ANQGSEA.

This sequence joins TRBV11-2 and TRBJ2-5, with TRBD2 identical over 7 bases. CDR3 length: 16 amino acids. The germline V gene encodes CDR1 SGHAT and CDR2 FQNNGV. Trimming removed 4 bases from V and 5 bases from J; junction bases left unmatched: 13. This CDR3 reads CASSSLRGGLLETQYF. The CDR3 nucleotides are TGTGCCAGCAGCTCGTTGAGGGGAGGGCTACTGGAGACCCAGTACTTC.